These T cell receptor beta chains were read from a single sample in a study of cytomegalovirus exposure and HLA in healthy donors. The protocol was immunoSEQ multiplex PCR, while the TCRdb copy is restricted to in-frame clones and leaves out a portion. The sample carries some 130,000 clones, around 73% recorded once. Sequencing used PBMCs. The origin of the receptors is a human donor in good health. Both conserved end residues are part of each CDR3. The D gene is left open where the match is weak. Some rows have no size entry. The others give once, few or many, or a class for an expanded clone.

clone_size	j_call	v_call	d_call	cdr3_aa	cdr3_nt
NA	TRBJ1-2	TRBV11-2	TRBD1	CASSPTGGSYGYTF	TGTGCCAGCAGCCCTACAGGGGGTAGCTATGGCTACACCTTC
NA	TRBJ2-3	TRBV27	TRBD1	CASSPGQGKLTDTQYF	TGTGCCAGCAGCCCGGGACAGGGAAAGCTCACAGATACGCAGTATTTT
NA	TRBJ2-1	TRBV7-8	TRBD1	CASSTYRGSSYNEQFF	TGTGCCAGCAGCACGTACAGGGGGAGCTCCTACAATGAGCAGTTCTTC
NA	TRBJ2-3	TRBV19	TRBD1	CASRDRGTDTQYF	TGTGCCAGCCGGGACAGGGGGACAGATACGCAGTATTTT
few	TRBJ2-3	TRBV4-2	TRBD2	CASSQVGSGELTDTQYF	TGTGCCAGCAGCCAAGTGGGTAGCGGGGAACTCACAGATACGCAGTATTTT
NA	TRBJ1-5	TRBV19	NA	CASSTTGLQPQHF	TGTGCCAGTAGTACCACAGGGCTTCAGCCCCAGCATTTT
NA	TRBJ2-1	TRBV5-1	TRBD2	CASSPTGGSSYNEQFF	TGCGCCAGCAGCCCAACCGGGGGGAGCTCCTACAATGAGCAGTTCTTC
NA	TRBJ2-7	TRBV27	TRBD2	CASSPKGLAGIYEQYF	TGTGCCAGCAGTCCCAAGGGACTAGCGGGGATATACGAGCAGTACTTC
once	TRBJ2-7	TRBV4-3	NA	CASSQDWGGRYEQYF	TGCGCCAGCAGCCAAGATTGGGGGGGGCGCTACGAGCAGTACTTC
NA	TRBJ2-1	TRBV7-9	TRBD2	CASSLAGLADYNEQFF	TGTGCCAGCAGCTTAGCGGGACTAGCAGACTACAATGAGCAGTTCTTC
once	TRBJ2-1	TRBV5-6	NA	CASSLVSLNEQFF	TGTGCCAGCAGCTTGGTTAGTCTCAATGAGCAGTTCTTC